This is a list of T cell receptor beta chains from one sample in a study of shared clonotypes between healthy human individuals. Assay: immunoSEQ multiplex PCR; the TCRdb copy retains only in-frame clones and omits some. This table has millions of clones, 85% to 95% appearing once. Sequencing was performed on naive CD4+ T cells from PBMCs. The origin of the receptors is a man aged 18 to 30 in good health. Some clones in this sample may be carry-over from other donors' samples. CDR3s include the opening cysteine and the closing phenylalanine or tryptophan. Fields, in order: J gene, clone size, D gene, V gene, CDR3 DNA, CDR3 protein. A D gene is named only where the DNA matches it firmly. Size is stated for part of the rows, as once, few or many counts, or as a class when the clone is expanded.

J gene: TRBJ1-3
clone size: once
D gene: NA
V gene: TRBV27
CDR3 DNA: TGTGCCAGCAGGGGATTGTCTGGAAACACCATATATTTT
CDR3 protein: CASRGLSGNTIYF

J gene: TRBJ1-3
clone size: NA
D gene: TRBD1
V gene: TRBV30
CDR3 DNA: TGTGCCTGGAGGGGGGGACGGACAGGTTATGAAGGAAACACCATATATTTT
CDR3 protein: CAWRGGRTGYEGNTIYF

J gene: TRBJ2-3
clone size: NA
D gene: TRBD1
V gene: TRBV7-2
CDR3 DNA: TGTGCCAGCAGTCCCGACAGGGGTGAAACAGATACGCAGTATTTT
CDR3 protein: CASSPDRGETDTQYF

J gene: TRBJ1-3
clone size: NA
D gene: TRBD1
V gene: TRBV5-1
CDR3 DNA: TGCGCCAGCAGCTTGAACAGGGGTGACGGGAGAAACACCATATATTTT
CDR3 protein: CASSLNRGDGRNTIYF

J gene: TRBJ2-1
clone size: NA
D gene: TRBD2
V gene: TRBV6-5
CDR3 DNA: TGTGCCAGCAGTTACGTGGGCGGGAGGCCTGGCAATGAGCAGTTCTTC
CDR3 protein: CASSYVGGRPGNEQFF

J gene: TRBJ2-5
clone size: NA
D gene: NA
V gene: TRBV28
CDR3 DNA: TGTGCCACCTCCCCCGAGGTAGCGGCGGAGACCCAGTACTTC
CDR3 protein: CATSPEVAAETQYF

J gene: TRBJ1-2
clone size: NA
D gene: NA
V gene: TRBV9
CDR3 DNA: TGTGCCAGCAGCCAGACAGACGAGGGGGGCTACACCTTC
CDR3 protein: CASSQTDEGGYTF

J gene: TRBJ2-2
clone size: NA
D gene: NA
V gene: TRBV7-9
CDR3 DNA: TGTGCCAGCAGCTTAGCGGCAGGGTCCACCGGGGAGCTGTTTTTT
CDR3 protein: CASSLAAGSTGELFF

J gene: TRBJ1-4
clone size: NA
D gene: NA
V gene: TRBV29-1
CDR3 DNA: TGCAGCGTTGCAACAGGGCCGGGAGATGAAAAACTGTTTTTT
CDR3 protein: CSVATGPGDEKLFF

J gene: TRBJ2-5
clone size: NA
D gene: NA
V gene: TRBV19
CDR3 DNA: TGTGCCAGTAGTATCTCACGGTATGGGGCTGCACAAGAGACCCAGTACTTC
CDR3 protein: CASSISRYGAAQETQYF

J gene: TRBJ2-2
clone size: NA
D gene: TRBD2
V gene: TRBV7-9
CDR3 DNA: TGTGCCAGCAGCTTAGACGGGAGGGCCTCCACCGGGGAGCTGTTTTTT
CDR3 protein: CASSLDGRASTGELFF

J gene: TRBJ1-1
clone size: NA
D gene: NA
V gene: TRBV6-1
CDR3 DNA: TGTGCCAGCAGTTGGCTAAACACTGAAGCTTTCTTT
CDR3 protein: CASSWLNTEAFF

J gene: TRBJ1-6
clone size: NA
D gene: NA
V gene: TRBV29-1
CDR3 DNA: TGCAGCGCTGGGGACATTTCCTCACCCCTCCACTTT
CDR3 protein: CSAGDISSPLHF

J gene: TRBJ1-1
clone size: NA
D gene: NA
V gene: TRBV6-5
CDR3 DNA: TGTGCCAGCAGTCTGTCCCCAGGGGTCACTGAAGCTTTCTTT
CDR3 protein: CASSLSPGVTEAFF

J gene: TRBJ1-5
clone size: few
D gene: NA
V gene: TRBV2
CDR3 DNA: TGTGCCAGCAGTGAACAGAGAGATCAGCCCCAGCATTTT
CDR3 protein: CASSEQRDQPQHF

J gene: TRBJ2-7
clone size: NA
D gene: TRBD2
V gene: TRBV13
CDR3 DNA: TGTGCCAGCAGCCCCAGCGGGATCTCCTACGAGCAGTACTTC
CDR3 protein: CASSPSGISYEQYF

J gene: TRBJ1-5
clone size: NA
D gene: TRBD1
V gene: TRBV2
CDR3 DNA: TGTGCCAGCAGTGAGCACAGGGGCCCTTTACAGCCCCAGCATTTT
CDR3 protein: CASSEHRGPLQPQHF